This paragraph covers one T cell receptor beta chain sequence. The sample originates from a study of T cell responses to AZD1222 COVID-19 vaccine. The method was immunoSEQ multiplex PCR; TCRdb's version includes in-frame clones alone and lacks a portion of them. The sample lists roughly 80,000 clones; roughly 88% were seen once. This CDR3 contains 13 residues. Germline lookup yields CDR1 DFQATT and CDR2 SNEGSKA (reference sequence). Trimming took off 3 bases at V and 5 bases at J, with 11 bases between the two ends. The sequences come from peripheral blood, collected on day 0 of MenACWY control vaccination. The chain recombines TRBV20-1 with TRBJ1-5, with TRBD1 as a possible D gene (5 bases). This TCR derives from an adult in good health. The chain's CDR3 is CSASDQGDQPQHF. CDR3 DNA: TGCAGTGCTAGTGACCAGGGCGATCAGCCCCAGCATTTT.